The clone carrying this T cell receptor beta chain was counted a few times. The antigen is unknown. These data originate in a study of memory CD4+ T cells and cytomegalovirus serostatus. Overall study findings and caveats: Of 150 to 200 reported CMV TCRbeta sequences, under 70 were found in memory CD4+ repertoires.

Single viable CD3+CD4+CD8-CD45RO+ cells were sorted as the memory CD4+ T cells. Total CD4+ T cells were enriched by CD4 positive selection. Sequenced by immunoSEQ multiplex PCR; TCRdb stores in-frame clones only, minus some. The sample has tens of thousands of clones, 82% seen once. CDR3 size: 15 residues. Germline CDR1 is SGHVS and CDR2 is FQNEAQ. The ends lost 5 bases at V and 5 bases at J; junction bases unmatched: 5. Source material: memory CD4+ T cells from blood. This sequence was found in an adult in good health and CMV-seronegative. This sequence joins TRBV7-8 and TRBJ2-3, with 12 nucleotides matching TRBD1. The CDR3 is CASSLGTGGLDTQYF. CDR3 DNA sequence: TGTGCCAGCAGCCTCGGGACAGGGGGCTTAGATACGCAGTATTTT.